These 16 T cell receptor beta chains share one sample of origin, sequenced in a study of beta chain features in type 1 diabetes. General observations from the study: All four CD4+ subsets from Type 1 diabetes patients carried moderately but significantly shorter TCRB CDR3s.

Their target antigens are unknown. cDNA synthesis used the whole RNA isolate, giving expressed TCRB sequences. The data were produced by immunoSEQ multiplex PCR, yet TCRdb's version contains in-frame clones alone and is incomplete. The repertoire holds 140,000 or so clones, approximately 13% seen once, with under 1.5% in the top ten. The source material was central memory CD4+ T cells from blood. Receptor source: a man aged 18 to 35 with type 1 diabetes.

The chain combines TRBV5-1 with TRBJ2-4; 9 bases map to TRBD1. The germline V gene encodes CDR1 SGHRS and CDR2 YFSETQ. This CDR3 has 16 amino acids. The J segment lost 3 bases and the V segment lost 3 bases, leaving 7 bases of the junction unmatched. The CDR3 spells CASSWGQGVGKNIQYF. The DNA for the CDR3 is TGCGCCAGCAGCTGGGGACAGGGCGTCGGCAAAAACATTCAGTACTTC.

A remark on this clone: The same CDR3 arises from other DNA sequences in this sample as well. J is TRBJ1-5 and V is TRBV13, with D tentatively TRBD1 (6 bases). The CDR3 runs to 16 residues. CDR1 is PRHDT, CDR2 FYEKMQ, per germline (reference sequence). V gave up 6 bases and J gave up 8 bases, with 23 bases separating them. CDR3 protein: CASSMTGSAGEKPQHF. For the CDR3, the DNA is TGTGCCAGCAGTATGACAGGTTCTGCGGGGGAAAAGCCCCAGCATTTT.

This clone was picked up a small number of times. CDR3 sequence reads: CASSFNQVTDTQYF. Here the CDR3 DNA reads TGTGCCAGCAGCTTTAATCAGGTCACAGATACGCAGTATTTT. The chain employs TRBV7-7 and TRBJ2-3, with D uncertain. The CDR3 totals 14 residues. Germline CDR1 SSHAT, CDR2 FNYEAQ (reference sequence). V was shortened by 3 bases and J by 2 bases, with 9 bases between the two germline ends.

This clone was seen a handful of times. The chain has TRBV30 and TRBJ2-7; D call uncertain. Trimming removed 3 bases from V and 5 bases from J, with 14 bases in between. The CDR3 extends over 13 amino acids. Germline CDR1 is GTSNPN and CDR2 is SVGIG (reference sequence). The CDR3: CAWSPQVRDEQYF. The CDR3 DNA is TGTGCCTGGAGCCCACAAGTTCGGGACGAGCAGTACTTC.

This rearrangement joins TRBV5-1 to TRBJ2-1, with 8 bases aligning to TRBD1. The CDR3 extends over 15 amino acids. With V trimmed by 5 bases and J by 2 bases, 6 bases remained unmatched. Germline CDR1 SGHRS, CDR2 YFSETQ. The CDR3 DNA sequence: TGCGCCAGCAGATCCGGGACAGGTACCTACAATGAGCAGTTCTTC. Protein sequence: CASRSGTGTYNEQFF.

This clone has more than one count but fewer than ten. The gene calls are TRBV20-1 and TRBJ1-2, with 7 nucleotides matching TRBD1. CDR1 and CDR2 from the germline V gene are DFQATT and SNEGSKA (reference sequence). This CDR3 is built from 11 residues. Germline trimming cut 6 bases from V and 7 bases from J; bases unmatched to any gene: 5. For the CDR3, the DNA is TGCAGTGCCGACAGGGAGGGTGGCTACACCTTC. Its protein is CSADREGGYTF.

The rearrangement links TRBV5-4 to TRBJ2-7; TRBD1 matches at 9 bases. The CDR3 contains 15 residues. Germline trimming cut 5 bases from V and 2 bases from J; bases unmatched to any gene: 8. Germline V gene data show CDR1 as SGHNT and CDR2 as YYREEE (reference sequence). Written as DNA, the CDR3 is TGTGCCAGCAGTCAGCGACAGGGGGGAGCCTACGAGCAGTACTTC. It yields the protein CASSQRQGGAYEQYF.

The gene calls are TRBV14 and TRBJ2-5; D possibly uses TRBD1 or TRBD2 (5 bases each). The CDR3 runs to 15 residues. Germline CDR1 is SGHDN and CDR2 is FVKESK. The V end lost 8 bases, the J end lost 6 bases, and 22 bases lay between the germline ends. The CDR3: CASPKRGDWGKTQYF. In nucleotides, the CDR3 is TGTGCCAGCCCAAAAAGAGGGGATTGGGGAAAGACCCAGTACTTC.

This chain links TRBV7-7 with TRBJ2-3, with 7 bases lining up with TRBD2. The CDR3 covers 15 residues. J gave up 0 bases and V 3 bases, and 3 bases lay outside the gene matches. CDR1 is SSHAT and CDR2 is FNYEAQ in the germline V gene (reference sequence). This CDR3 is CASSLGGASTDTQYF. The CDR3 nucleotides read TGTGCCAGCAGCTTGGGAGGGGCTAGCACAGATACGCAGTATTTT.

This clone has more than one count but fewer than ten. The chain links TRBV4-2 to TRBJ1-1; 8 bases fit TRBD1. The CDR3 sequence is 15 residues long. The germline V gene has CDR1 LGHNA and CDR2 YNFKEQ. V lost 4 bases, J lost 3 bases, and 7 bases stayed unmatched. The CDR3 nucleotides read TGTGCCAGCAGCCGCGCTTTACAGGGGGACACTGAAGCTTTCTTT. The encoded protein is CASSRALQGDTEAFF.

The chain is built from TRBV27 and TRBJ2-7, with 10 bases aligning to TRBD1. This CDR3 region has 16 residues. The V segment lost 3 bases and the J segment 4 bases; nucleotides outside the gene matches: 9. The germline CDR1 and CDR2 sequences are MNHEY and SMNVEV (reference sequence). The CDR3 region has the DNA TGTGCCAGCAGTTTGACGTTGGGACAGGGGTTTTACGAGCAGTACTTC. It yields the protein CASSLTLGQGFYEQYF.

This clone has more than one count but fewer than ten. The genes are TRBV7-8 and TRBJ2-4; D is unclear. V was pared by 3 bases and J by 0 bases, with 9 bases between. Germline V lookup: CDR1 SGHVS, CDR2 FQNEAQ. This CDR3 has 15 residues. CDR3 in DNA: TGTGCCAGCAGCTTGAGTGGGCTAGCCAAAAACATTCAGTACTTC. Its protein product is CASSLSGLAKNIQYF. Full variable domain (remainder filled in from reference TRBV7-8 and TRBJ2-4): GAGVSQSPRYKVAKRGQDVALRCDPISGHVSLFWYQQALGQGPEFLTYFQNEAQLDKSGLPSDRFFAERPEGSVSTLKIQRTQQEDSAVYLCASSLSGLAKNIQYFGAGTRLSVL.

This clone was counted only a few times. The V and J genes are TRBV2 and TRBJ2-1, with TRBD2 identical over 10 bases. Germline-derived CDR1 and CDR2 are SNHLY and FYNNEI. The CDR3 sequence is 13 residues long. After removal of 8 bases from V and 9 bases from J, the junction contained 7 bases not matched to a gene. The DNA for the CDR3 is TGTGCCAGCGTTGCTAGCGGGGGCCCTGAGCAGTTCTTC. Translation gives CASVASGGPEQFF.

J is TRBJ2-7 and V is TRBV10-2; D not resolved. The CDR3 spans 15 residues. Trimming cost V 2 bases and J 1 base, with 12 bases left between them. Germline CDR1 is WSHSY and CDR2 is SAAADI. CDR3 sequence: CASSEIADLSYEQYF. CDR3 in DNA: TGCGCCAGCAGTGAGATAGCAGACCTATCCTACGAGCAGTACTTC.

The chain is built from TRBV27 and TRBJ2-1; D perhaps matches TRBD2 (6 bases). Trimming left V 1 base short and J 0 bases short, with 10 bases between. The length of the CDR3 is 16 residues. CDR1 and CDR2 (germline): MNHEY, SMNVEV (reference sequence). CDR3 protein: CASSLWVGGSYNEQFF. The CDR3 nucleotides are TGTGCCAGCAGTTTATGGGTGGGGGGCTCCTACAATGAGCAGTTCTTC.

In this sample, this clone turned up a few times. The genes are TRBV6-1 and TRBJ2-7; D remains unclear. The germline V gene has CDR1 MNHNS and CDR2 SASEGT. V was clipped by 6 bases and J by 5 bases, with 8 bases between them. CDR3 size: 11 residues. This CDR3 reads CASSQSNEQYF. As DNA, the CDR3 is TGTGCCAGCAGCCAGAGTAACGAGCAGTACTTC.